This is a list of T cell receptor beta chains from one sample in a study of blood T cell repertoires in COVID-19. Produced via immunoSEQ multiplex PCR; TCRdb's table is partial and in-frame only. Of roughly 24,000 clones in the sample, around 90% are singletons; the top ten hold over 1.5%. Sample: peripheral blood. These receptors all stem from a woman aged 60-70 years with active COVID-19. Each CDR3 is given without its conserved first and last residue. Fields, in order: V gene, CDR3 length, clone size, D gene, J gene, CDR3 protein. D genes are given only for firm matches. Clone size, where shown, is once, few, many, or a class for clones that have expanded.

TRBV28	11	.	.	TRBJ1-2	ASSLFSPRGYT
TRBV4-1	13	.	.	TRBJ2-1	ASSQDDGRVNEQF
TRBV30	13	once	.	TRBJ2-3	AWSVWRLRTDTQY
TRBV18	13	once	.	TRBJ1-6	ASSSRGEGNSPLH
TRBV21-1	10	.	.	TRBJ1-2	ASSGTGDGYT
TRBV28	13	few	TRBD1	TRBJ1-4	ASSFARQGNEKLF
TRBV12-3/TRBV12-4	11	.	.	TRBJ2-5	ASRRGMGETQY
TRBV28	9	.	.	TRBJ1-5	ASSFRRTEH
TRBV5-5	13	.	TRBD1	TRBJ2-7	ASSPGQAAYYEQY
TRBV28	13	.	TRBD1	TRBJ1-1	ASSLFGDRNTEAF
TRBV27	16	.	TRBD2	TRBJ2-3	ASSSPRRTSGYTDTQY
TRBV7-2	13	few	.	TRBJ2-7	ASSLGARESGEQY
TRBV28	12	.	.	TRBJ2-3	ASSSPIGADTQY
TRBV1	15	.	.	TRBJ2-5	TSSQVGLAGERETQY
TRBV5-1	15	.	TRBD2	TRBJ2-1	ASSLGDRLAGYNEQF
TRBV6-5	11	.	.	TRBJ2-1	ASSYSAVNEQF
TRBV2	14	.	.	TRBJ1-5	ASRVLGAYSNQPQH
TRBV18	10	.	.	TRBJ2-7	ASSGQTYEQY
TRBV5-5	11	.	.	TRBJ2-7	ASSAPERYEQY
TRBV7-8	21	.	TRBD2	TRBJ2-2	ASSPLTTGPGPSGSSNTGELF
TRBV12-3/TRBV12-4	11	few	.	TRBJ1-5	ASSLTENQPQH
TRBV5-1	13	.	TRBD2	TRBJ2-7	ASRQTSGRAYEQY
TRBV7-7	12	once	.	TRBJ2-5	ASSLDSAEETQY
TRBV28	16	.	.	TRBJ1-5	ASSGMGGGGRSNQPQH
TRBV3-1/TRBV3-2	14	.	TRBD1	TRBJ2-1	ASSQDWDRGRDEQF
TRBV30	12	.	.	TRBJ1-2	AWSLGVAIGGYT
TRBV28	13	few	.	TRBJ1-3	ASSIPQGFGNTIY
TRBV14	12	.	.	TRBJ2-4	ASSPMLAKNIQY
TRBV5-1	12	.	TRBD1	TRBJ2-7	ASSFQGQTYEQY
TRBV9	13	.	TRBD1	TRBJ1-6	ASSVRDRRNSPLH
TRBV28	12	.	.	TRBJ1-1	ASIWPGRATEAF
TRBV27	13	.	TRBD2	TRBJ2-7	ASRPLTSGTYEQY
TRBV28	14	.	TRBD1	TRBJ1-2	ASSSETGGGGYGYT
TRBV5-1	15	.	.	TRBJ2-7	ASSLTTHSGSAYEQY
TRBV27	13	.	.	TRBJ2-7	ASSSNVPPSYEQY
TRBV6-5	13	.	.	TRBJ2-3	ASVEVEIRTDTQY
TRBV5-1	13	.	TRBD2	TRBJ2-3	ASSFFVGGTDTQY
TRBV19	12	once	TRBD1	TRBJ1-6	ASRQGAGNSPLH
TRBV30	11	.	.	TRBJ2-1	AWSGTPYNEQF
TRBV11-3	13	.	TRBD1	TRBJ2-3	ASSRGTASTDTQY
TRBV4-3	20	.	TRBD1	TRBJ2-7	ASSQDALHLPGRDRASYEQY
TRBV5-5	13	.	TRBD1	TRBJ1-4	ASSLVGQPNEKLF
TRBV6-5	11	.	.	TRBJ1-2	ASRPTGLGGYT
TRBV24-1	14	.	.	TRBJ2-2	ATSDPGLLNTGELF
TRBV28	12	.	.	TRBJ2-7	ASSLSRQPHEQY
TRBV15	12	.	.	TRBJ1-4	ATSIPGLPEKLF
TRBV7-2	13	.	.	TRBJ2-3	ASSYGRGFADTQY
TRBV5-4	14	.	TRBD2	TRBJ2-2	ASSWTSGPNTGELF
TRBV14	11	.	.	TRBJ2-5	ASSHGLQETQY
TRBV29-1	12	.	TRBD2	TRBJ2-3	SQTGGASTDTQY
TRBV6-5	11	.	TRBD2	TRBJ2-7	ASRREAHYEQY
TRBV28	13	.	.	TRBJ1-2	ASSLAGVGAYGYT
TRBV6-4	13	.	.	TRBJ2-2	ASSEGRGMTGELF
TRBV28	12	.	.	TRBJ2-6	ASSLRTGANVLT
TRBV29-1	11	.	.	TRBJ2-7	SVVVSGRYEQY